This T cell receptor (beta chain) comes out of a study of cytomegalovirus exposure and HLA in healthy donors. In the study overall: A prior study identified 110 million or so unique TCR beta sequences from 190 million or so T cells. Within an early data release were about 85 million unique TCRs drawn from HLA-typed donors. Study results and limitations: The authors reported that TCR beta sequences could predict HLA-A and HLA-B alleles. These predictions were accurate for most subjects in the first cohort. Later on, a genetic analysis was performed. It linked a missense variant in DCLRE1C with V- and J-gene trimming of TCR beta.

CDR3 length equals 16 residues. J was trimmed by 1 base and V by 5 bases; bases with no gene match: 8. Germline loops: CDR1 SGHAT, CDR2 FQNNGV. The PCR ran on 60 Vbeta and 13 Jbeta primers. Generated by immunoSEQ multiplex PCR, the TCRdb table keeps only in-frame clones and is missing some. The top ten clones hold approximately 5.1% of a sample with fewer than 130,000 clones, about 80% of them seen once. On this clone: Its cognate antigen is unknown.

The specimen sequenced was PBMCs. V usage is TRBV11-2 and J usage is TRBJ2-1; 7 positions match TRBD2. This clonotype was sampled from a female donor in good health and CMV-seropositive. The CDR3: CASSPREALSYNEQFF. CDR3 coding DNA: TGTGCCAGCAGCCCCCGGGAGGCTCTTTCCTACAATGAGCAGTTCTTC.